The present entry profiles one TCR beta chain with its context. It lacks a known antigen. No much larger clonotype is one base removed from it; base qualities were not supplied. Reading the germline V gene gives CDR1 SGHRS and CDR2 YFSETQ. V lost 4 bases and J lost 4 bases, and the count of bases not matched to a germline gene is 5. The CDR3 contains 14 residues, cysteine and phenylalanine counted. Just the 42-base CDR3 DNA is kept, in frame starting at base 1. In total, approximately 610 healthy bone marrow donors made up the cohort. At the time of sampling, all cohort members were nominally healthy, though unrecorded immune exposures were likely present. The donor tested CMV seropositive and was one of the 289 seropositive cohort members. A peripheral blood sample was provided by each donor, and peripheral blood mononuclear cells were used for TCR beta sequencing. The Qiagen DNeasy Blood Extraction Kit was used to extract genomic DNA from the blood cell samples.

The sample is drawn from a study of cytomegalovirus exposure and HLA in healthy donors (dated by TCRdb to 2015 to 2018). With respect to the entire study: According to an earlier analysis of 450 to 650 of the donors, 150 million to 200 million T cells yielded 120 million or so unique TCR beta sequences and 250 to 350 Gb of sequence data. All discovery cohort repertoires had been generated on a single sequencing platform. Among over 350 genotyped donors of the cohort, an average of about 240,000 unique TCR beta nucleotide sequences were sequenced per donor, about a sixth of them non-productive. The study profiled the T cell repertoires of around 700 subjects by immunosequencing and related them to cytomegalovirus serostatus. An early release covering 550 to 650 HLA-typed donors comprised about 300 gigabases of sequencing data and around 80 million unique TCR sequences. A later analysis re-analyzed previously published TCR beta repertoires from about 730 donors and added high-resolution HLA genotyping to study TCR occurrence patterns. Roughly 5 DR-DQ haplotypes were handled as single units for association and clustering because linkage in the cohort was strong. In addition to the first cohort of around 670 subjects, a separate validation cohort of 120 different subjects was used. An earlier analysis of approximately 580 of the donors used high-throughput TCR beta sequencing to judge whether each TCR beta V gene segment behaved as functional or pseudogenic. Of the approximately 370 genotyped donors, 81% were placed in the genetic ancestry cluster associated with self-reported Caucasian donors. The study aimed to test whether cataloging public T cell receptors could reveal signatures of past pathogen exposure. Donor age, sex, ethnicity and CMV serostatus were compiled together with the repertoire data. The number of typed donors differed by locus: about 629-630 for A, B, C, DRB1 and DQB1; some 500 for DQA1; around 610 for DPA1; and 400 to 480 for DPB1. Rather than drawing on any new phenotypic data, the later analysis identified candidate immune exposures from TCR beta sequences and the way those sequences occurred across donors. The study combined high-throughput TCR immunosequencing, statistical association of individual TCRs with disease status, and machine learning to predict cytomegalovirus infection status. In a later genetic analysis, genome-wide SNP genotypes for 398 of the 666 donors were used, and that subset was treated as a discovery cohort. HLA typing included class I and class II loci at four-digit resolution.

Library method: the immunoSEQ multiplex PCR assay. For the multiplex PCR, a mixture combining 60 forward primers for TCR Vbeta segments and 13 reverse primers for TCR Jbeta segments was used. Amplification of the CDR3 region of rearranged TCR beta genes was performed with a multiplex PCR assay on genomic DNA. On the Illumina HiSeq System, the amplified TCR beta libraries were sequenced as 87-base-pair reads. The authors processed their data as follows. A later analysis counted about 80 million unique TCR beta chains across the roughly 700 repertoires, and approximately 11 million of these chains were shared by at least two donors. Raw reads were error-corrected and collapsed into unique sequences by a nearest-neighbor algorithm in which closely related sequences were merged to remove PCR and sequencing errors. To assign V, D and J gene segments, CDR3 sequences were aligned to IMGT reference sequences. For a sequence to be retained, at least a six-nucleotide match to both a V gene segment and a J gene segment was required. A rearrangement counted as productive if the CDR3 had no stop codons and remained in frame with V and J, and every other rearrangement counted as non-productive. Following IMGT convention, CDR3 was defined as the stretch from the second conserved V-encoded cysteine up to the conserved J-encoded phenylalanine. The earlier analysis of fewer than 750 of the donors excluded sequences that lacked an unambiguous match to a single V gene segment. An earlier analysis of fewer than 750 of the donors called V segments functional above 56.7% productive rearrangements and segregating when the between-donor standard deviation exceeded 5%. A statistical classification framework was built to diagnose cytomegalovirus status from the catalog of TCR beta chain sequences. V and J gene assignment, in a later analysis, came from comparing TCR nucleotide sequences with IMGT/GENE-DB human TR gene sequences. In a later analysis, CDR3 sequences and most-parsimonious VDJ recombination scenarios were assigned using the TCRdist pipeline. A later analysis defined each TCR beta chain by its CDR3 amino acid sequence plus V-gene family, and excluded reads lacking a unique V-gene family. In a later analysis, fewer than 600 highly shared, low-generation-probability nucleotide sequences were removed to address suspected cross-contamination and a sequencing artifact. In a later analysis, a clonal expansion index for each public chain was calculated from normalized within-repertoire ranks of inferred template counts. In a later analysis, generation probabilities were computed using a VDJ recombination model fitted to out-of-frame rearrangements, and the results were checked against IGoR. Hypergeometric tests were used in a later analysis to score TCR-TCR, TCR-HLA and TCR-CMV co-occurrence, with a repertoire-size bias correction applied to the TCR pairs. In a later analysis, false discovery rates were estimated by permuting HLA or CMV assignments 20 times. In a later analysis, co-occurring TCRs were grouped with DBSCAN, and TCRdist sequence similarity was added when clustering was performed within HLA-allele-positive subsets. Repertoires with fewer than 30,000 or more than 120,000 public chains, plus five repertoires with anomalous nucleotide sharing, were excluded from co-occurrence clustering. TCRdb limited this immuneACCESS table to in-frame rearrangements with V and J called. A share of clones is missing; checked studies link under half to unresolved V genes, and the rest is unexplained. Clone size and the V and J calls come from that table; the DNA yielded D and trimming. Counted in this sample were more than 95,000 clones; around 77% of them appeared once. The top ten constitute over 10% of the sample.

Results and caveats for the whole study, not just this receptor: In a later analysis, HLA-associated TCR beta chains showed more clonal expansion and lower generation probabilities than non-associated chains that were equally common. Specific HLA alleles were associated with more than 15,000 TCR beta sequences at a false discovery rate of 0.05 in a later analysis. When HLA alleles, especially DR and DQ, strongly co-occurred, attributing TCR associations to individual alleles was difficult. Because HLA typing was unavailable for some donors at each locus, only the typed subset was used in association tests. The authors suggested that the approach could potentially be generalized to other disease states and immunological phenotypes. Most TCR sequences were observed very rarely across donors, whereas some public TCRs were present in many individuals. In a later analysis, TCR association rates were found to vary across HLA loci, with the most associated TCRs seen for DRB1 alleles and the fewest for HLA-C alleles. A later genetic analysis associated a missense DCLRE1C variant with V-gene and J-gene trimming of TCR beta chains, and an independent cohort replicated the association. A few of the identified cytomegalovirus-associated TCR beta chains were confirmed in vitro to be specific for cytomegalovirus antigens. Cytomegalovirus status was reported to be diagnosed by the classifier with high specificity and sensitivity in both the original and validation cohorts. A further reported finding was that TCR beta sequences accurately predicted the HLA-A and HLA-B alleles for most subjects in the first cohort. A later analysis reported that several top co-occurrence clusters appeared linked to parvovirus B19, influenza, CMV and Epstein-Barr virus. The study listed 164 TCR beta chains as associated with cytomegalovirus. For the cohort, immune exposure information was limited to CMV serostatus. Linkage disequilibrium might explain the correlated functional status among segregating V segments, but an unknown experimental factor could not be excluded. Compared with the 666-donor mean, donors in an Asian-associated ancestry cluster had fewer N-insertions in productive TCRs, according to a later genetic analysis. The presence/absence analyses assumed that sequencing depth was roughly uniform across donors, and that assumption may not be true. The earlier analysis of approximately 560 of the donors excluded some 15 rarely observed V segments, including chromosome 9 orphons, because counts were too low. This cohort had only TCR beta chains sequenced, and the lack of alpha or paired-chain data limited which features could be detected. The sequencing pipeline was judged likely to have produced a cluster of highly shared sequence variants as a technical artifact. In a later analysis, most CMV-associated TCR beta chains were found to appear HLA-restricted, with HLA associations seemingly driven largely by CMV exposure. Broadly in line with IMGT annotations, most TCR beta V segments showed up in productive rearrangements about 87% or about 30% of the time in an earlier analysis of several hundred of the donors. Some IMGT-functional V segments, including TRBV6-2 and TRBV6-3, could not be distinguished by the 87-base-pair reads and were therefore excluded.

The chain uses TRBV5-1 and TRBJ2-7, and TRBD2 aligns with 10 junction nucleotides. Sequenced input: PBMCs. This sequence originates from a woman aged 40 to 50 in good health and CMV-seropositive. The CDR3 amino acid sequence is: CASSPRAGGYEQYF. The sequenced DNA is TGCGCCAGCAGCCCCCGAGCGGGAGGGTACGAGCAGTACTTC.